Listed here are 6 T cell receptor beta chains from one sample, sequenced in a study of shared clonotypes between healthy human individuals. Clones were read by immunoSEQ multiplex PCR, and TCRdb kept only the in-frame ones, dropping some. The sample holds about 1.1 million clones; about 80% are singletons and the top ten take 0.89%. The material sequenced was memory CD4+ T cells from PBMCs. The subset: CD45RA-negative fraction. The source of these receptors is a man aged 18 to 30 in good health. Some clones in this sample may be carry-over from other donors' samples.

Concerning this clone itself: Distinct nucleotide sequences in the sample also encode this CDR3. The V call is TRBV27, the J call TRBJ2-7; D perhaps matches TRBD2 (5 bases). CDR1 MNHEY and CDR2 SMNVEV come from the germline V gene (reference sequence). This CDR3 is 18 amino acids long. V lost 5 bases and J 0 bases, leaving 23 bases between the germline ends. CDR3 residues: CASSLLPIPGNFSYEQYF. CDR3 in DNA: TGTGCCAGCAGTCTACTGCCGATCCCCGGGAACTTCTCCTACGAGCAGTACTTC.

There are a few counts of this clone. The chain recombines TRBV4-1 with TRBJ2-3, with D possibly being TRBD2 (6 bases). Germline CDR1 and CDR2: MGHRA and YSYEKL. Deletions cut 1 base from V and 3 bases from J, with 14 bases between. The CDR3 extends over 16 amino acids. CDR3 loop: CASSQGRERITDTQYF. The CDR3, as DNA: TGCGCCAGCAGCCAAGGACGGGAGCGTATAACAGATACGCAGTATTTT.

There are a few counts of this clone. CDR3 amino acids: CASSLGRPNTGELFF. CDR3 nucleotides: TGCGCCAGCAGCTTGGGCAGACCGAACACCGGGGAGCTGTTTTTT. The genes are TRBV5-1 and TRBJ2-2; D not resolved. CDR1 is SGHRS and CDR2 is YFSETQ in the germline V gene. CDR3 length equals 15 residues. V lost 0 bases, J lost 0 bases, and 6 bases lay in between. The full variable domain, rest sourced from reference TRBV5-1 and TRBJ2-2, is KAGVTQTPRYLIKTRGQQVTLSCSPISGHRSVSWYQQTPGQGLQFLFEYFSETQRNKGNFPGRFSGRQFSNSRSEMNVSTLELGDSALYLCASSLGRPNTGELFFGEGSRLTVL.

CDR3 protein: CASGLTHNRGAEAFF. The DNA of the CDR3 is TGTGCTAGTGGTCTTACCCATAACAGAGGAGCTGAAGCTTTCTTT. The V call is TRBV12-5, the J call TRBJ1-1; no definite D call. V lost 5 bases to trimming and J lost 6 bases, with 19 bases between them. Germline V gives CDR1 LGHNT, CDR2 FRNRAP. The CDR3 is made up of 15 amino acids.

J is TRBJ1-4 and V is TRBV25-1; maybe TRBD1 (6 bases). This CDR3 has 15 residues. Looked up from germline, CDR1 is MGHDK and CDR2 is SYGVNS. Trimming took 6 bases from V and 1 from J, leaving 12 bases between them. The CDR3, as DNA: TGTGCCAGCAGAGAGGGGGGGGTAACTAATGAAAAACTGTTTTTT. Its translation: CASREGGVTNEKLFF.

The rearrangement joins TRBV27 to TRBJ2-1; no clear D gene. V was trimmed by 3 bases and J by 10 bases, leaving 13 bases between them. Germline CDR1 MNHEY, CDR2 SMNVEV (reference sequence). The CDR3 consists of 13 residues. CDR3 nucleotides: TGTGCCAGCAGTTTGGCAAGTCTCGAAGAGCAGTTCTTC. Encoded protein: CASSLASLEEQFF.